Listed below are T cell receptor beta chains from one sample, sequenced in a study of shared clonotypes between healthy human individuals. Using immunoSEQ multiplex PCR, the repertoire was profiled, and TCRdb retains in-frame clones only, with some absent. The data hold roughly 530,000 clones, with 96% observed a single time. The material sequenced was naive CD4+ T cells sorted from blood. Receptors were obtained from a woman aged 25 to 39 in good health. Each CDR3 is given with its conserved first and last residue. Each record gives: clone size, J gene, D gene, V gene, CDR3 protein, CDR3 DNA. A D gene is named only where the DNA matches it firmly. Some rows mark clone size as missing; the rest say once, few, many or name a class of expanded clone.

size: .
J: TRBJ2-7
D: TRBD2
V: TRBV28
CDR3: CASSPSSGIYEQYF
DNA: TGTGCCAGCAGTCCCTCTAGCGGGATCTACGAGCAGTACTTC

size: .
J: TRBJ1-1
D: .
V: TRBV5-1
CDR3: CASSLGQYNTEAFF
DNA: TGCGCCAGCAGCTTGGGACAGTACAACACTGAAGCTTTCTTT

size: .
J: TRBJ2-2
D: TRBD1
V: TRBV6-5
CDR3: CASSRRQGTAGELFF
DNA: TGTGCCAGCAGTCGACGACAGGGGACTGCCGGGGAGCTGTTTTTT

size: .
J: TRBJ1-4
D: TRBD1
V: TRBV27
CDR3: CASSSLPQGALNEKLFF
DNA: TGTGCCAGCAGTTCTTTACCTCAGGGGGCCCTTAATGAAAAACTGTTTTTT

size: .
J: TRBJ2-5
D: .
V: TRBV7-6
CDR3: CASSRGRERTQYF
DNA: TGTGCCAGCAGCCGAGGACGGGAAAGGACCCAGTACTTC

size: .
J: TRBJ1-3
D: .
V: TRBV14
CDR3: CASSQARTEVSGNTIYF
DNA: TGTGCCAGCAGCCAAGCTAGGACCGAAGTTTCTGGAAACACCATATATTTT

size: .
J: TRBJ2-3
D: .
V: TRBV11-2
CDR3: CASSLEGNTDTQYF
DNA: TGTGCCAGCAGCTTAGAAGGAAACACAGATACGCAGTATTTT

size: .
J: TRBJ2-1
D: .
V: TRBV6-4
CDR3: CATKSNEQFF
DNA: TGTGCCACCAAAAGTAATGAGCAGTTCTTC

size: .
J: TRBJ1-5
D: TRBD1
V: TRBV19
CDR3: CASSTRGASNQPQHF
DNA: TGTGCCAGTAGTACCAGGGGGGCTAGCAATCAGCCCCAGCATTTT

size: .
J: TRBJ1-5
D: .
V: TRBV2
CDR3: CASSGARNQPQHF
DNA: TGTGCCAGCAGTGGGGCGCGCAATCAGCCCCAGCATTTT

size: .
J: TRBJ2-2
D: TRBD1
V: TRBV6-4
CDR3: CASRPGQGNTGELFF
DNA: TGTGCCAGCAGGCCGGGACAGGGAAACACCGGGGAGCTGTTTTTT

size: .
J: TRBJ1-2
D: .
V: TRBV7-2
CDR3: CASTLSREYYGYTF
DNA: TGTGCCAGCACTTTATCCAGGGAATACTATGGCTACACCTTC

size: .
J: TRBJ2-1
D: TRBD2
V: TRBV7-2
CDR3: CASSKGLAGGNEQFF
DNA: TGTGCCAGCAGCAAAGGACTAGCGGGAGGCAATGAGCAGTTCTTC

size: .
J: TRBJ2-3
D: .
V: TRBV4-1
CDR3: CASGRDPTRLGGDTQYF
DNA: TGCGCCAGCGGAAGGGACCCGACTAGATTGGGTGGCGATACGCAGTATTTT

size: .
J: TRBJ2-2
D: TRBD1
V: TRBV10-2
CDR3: CASSVSGTGNTGELFF
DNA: TGCGCCAGCAGTGTTTCCGGGACAGGGAACACCGGGGAGCTGTTTTTT

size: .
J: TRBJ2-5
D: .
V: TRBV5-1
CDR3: CASSLSGRGGQETQYF
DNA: TGCGCCAGCAGCTTGAGCGGCAGGGGGGGACAAGAGACCCAGTACTTC

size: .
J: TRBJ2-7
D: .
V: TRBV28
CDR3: CASSLYRSSYEQYF
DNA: TGTGCCAGCAGTTTGTACAGAAGCTCCTACGAGCAGTACTTC

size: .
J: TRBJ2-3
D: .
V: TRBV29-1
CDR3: CSVYDFGAQYF
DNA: TGCAGCGTTTATGACTTCGGCGCGCAGTATTTT

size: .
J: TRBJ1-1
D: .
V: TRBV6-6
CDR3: CASRVGWNRKNTEAFF
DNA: TGTGCCAGCAGGGTGGGATGGAACAGAAAGAACACTGAAGCTTTCTTT

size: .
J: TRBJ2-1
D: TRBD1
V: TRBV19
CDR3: CASSSQDRENNEQFF
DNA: TGTGCCAGTAGTTCCCAGGACAGGGAAAACAATGAGCAGTTCTTC

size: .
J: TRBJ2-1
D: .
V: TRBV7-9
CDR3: CASSLATFGGPAIEQFF
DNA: TGTGCCAGCAGCCTAGCCACATTCGGGGGGCCCGCCATTGAGCAGTTCTTC

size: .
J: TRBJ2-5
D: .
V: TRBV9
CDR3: CASSDGGVKETQYF
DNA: TGTGCCAGCAGCGACGGCGGCGTGAAAGAGACCCAGTACTTC

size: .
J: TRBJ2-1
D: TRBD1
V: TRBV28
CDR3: CASSTSWDRVTNEQFF
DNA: TGTGCCAGCAGTACCAGTTGGGACAGGGTAACCAATGAGCAGTTCTTC

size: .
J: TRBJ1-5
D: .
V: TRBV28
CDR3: CASSLPKHSNQPQHF
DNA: TGTGCCAGCAGTTTACCAAAACATAGCAATCAGCCCCAGCATTTT

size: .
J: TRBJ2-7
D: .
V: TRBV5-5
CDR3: CASSLNVQPYEQYF
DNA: TGTGCCAGCAGCTTGAATGTCCAGCCCTACGAGCAGTACTTC

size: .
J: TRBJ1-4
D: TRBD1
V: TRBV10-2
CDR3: CASNEQGTNEKLFF
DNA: TGCGCCAGCAACGAACAGGGGACTAATGAAAAACTGTTTTTT

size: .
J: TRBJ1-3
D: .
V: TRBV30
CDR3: CAWGSGNTIYF
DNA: TGTGCCTGGGGATCTGGAAACACCATATATTTT

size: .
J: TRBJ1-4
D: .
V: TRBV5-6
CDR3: CASSQGQFNEKLFF
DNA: TGTGCCAGCAGCCAAGGACAGTTTAATGAAAAACTGTTTTTT

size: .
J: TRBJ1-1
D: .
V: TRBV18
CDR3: CASSPPSDNTEAFF
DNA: TGTGCCAGCTCACCACCTTCCGATAACACTGAAGCTTTCTTT

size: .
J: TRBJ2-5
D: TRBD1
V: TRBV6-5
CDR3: CASSYVRGLSETQYF
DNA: TGTGCCAGCAGTTACGTGAGGGGGCTCTCAGAGACCCAGTACTTC

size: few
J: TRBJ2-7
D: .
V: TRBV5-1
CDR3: CASSLSGDEQYF
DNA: TGCGCCAGCAGCTTGTCAGGAGACGAGCAGTACTTC

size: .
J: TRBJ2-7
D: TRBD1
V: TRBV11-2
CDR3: CASSKTGGIYEQYF
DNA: TGTGCCAGCAGCAAGACAGGGGGGATCTACGAGCAGTACTTC

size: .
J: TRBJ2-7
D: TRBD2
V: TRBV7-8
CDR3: CASSFFGAAAGGSYEQYF
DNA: TGTGCCAGCAGCTTTTTTGGGGCGGCAGCGGGAGGCTCCTACGAGCAGTACTTC

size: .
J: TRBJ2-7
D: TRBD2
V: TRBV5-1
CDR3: CASSRGGGEKYEQYF
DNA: TGCGCCAGCAGCCGTGGGGGAGGGGAGAAGTACGAGCAGTACTTC

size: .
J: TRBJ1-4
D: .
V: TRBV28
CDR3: CASRVRGKGEKLFF
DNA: TGTGCCAGCAGGGTCAGGGGCAAAGGTGAAAAACTGTTTTTT

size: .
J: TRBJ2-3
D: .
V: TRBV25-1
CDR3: CASSPSGRVPDTQYF
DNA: TGTGCCAGCAGCCCCAGCGGCAGGGTCCCAGATACGCAGTATTTT

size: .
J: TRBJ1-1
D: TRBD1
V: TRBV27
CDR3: CASSLSYQFDRGRTEAFF
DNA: TGTGCCAGCAGTTTATCGTATCAATTCGACAGGGGGAGGACTGAAGCTTTCTTT

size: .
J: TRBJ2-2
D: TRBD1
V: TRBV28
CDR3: CASITGAQTGELFF
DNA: TGTGCCAGCATCACAGGGGCGCAGACCGGGGAGCTGTTTTTT

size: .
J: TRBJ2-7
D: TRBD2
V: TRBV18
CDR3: CASSTNPSGLSYEQYF
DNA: TGTGCCAGCTCAACGAACCCTAGCGGGCTCTCCTACGAGCAGTACTTC

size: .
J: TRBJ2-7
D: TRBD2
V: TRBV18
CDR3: CASSLTGLGEGEQYF
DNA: TGTGCCAGCTCACTAACAGGCCTCGGGGAGGGCGAGCAGTACTTC

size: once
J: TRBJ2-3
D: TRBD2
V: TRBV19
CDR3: CASSLRWREYTQYF
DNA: TGTGCCAGTAGTCTCCGATGGCGGGAGTATACGCAGTATTTT

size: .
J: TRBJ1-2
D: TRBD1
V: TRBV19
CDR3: CASSNRGAGGYTF
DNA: TGTGCCAGTAGTAACAGGGGAGCGGGTGGCTACACCTTC

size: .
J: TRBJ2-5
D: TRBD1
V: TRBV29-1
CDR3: CSVTGSQETQYF
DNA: TGCAGCGTGACAGGGAGTCAAGAGACCCAGTACTTC

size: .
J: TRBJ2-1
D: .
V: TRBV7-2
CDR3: CASSLGSSSYNEQFF
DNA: TGTGCCAGCAGCTTAGGTAGCAGCTCCTACAATGAGCAGTTCTTC

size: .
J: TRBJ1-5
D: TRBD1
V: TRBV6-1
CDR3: CASIGTDSNQPQHF
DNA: TGTGCCAGCATAGGGACAGATAGCAATCAGCCCCAGCATTTT

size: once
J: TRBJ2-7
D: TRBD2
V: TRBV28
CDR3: CASSLSGRIHEQYF
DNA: TGTGCCAGCAGTCTTAGCGGGAGGATCCACGAGCAGTACTTC

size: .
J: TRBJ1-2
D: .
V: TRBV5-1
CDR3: CASSLQGSDGYTF
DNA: TGCGCCAGCAGCTTACAGGGTTCGGATGGCTACACCTTC

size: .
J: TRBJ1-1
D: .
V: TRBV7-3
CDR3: CASIHGQPNTEAFF
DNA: TGTGCCAGCATCCATGGACAGCCGAACACTGAAGCTTTCTTT

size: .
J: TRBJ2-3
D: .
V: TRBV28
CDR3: CASSLRPDTQYF
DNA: TGTGCCAGCAGTTTACGGCCCGATACGCAGTATTTT

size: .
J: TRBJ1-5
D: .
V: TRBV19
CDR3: CASRLGGSLSNQPQHF
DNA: TGTGCCAGTAGGTTAGGCGGGAGCCTAAGTAATCAGCCCCAGCATTTT

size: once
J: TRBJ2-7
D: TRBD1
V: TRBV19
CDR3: CASSTPGQTYEQYF
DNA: TGTGCCAGCTCTACTCCGGGACAGACCTACGAGCAGTACTTC

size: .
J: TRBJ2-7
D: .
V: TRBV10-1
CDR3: CASSESISHEQYF
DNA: TGCGCCAGCAGTGAGTCGATCTCTCACGAGCAGTACTTC

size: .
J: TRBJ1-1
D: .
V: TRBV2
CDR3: CASKEQGPNTEAFF
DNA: TGTGCCAGCAAGGAACAGGGACCGAACACTGAAGCTTTCTTT

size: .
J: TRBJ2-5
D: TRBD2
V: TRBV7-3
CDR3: CASSLMGGSGRGETQYF
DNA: TGTGCCAGCAGCTTAATGGGGGGCAGCGGGAGAGGAGAGACCCAGTACTTC

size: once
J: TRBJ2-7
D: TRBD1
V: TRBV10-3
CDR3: CATGTGSLREQYF
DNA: TGTGCCACCGGGACAGGGAGTCTACGCGAGCAGTACTTC

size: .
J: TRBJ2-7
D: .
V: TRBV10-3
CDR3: CAISSPGTGSYEQYF
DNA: TGTGCCATCAGCTCCCCCGGGACGGGCTCCTACGAGCAGTACTTC

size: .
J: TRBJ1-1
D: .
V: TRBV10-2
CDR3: CASSESGSSGMNTEAFF
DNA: TGCGCCAGCAGTGAGTCAGGCAGTTCCGGTATGAACACTGAAGCTTTCTTT

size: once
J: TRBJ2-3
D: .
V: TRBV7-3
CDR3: CASSDAYTQYF
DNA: TGTGCCAGCAGCGACGCGTATACGCAGTATTTT

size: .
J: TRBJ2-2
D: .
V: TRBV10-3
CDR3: CAISGGATGELFF
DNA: TGTGCCATCAGTGGAGGGGCAACCGGGGAGCTGTTTTTT

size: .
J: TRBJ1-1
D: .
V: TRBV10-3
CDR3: CATDQDSENTEAFF
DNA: TGTGCCACCGATCAGGACAGTGAAAACACTGAAGCTTTCTTT